These 5 T cell receptor beta chains came from one sample sequenced in a study of T cell responses to AZD1222 COVID-19 vaccine. Sequencing used immunoSEQ multiplex PCR; TCRdb keeps in-frame clones, though not all of them. The data hold 95,000 to 150,000 clones, with about 90% observed a single time. The sample consisted of peripheral blood, taken 28 days after the second AZD1222 dose. The receptor source for this set is an adult who received the AZD1222 COVID-19 vaccine.

CDR3 sequence: CASSHPNGDTQYF. The CDR3, as DNA: TGTGCCAGCAGCCATCCCAACGGTGATACGCAGTATTTT. The V gene is TRBV7-2, the J gene TRBJ2-3; no clear D gene. This CDR3 is built from 13 residues. The germline CDR1 and CDR2 sequences are SGHTA and FQGNSA. V lost 5 bases and J 6 bases, leaving 12 bases between the germline ends.

V is TRBV9 and J is TRBJ1-2; TRBD1 agrees at 9 bases. V gave up 4 bases and J gave up 2 bases; unmatched junction bases: 3. The CDR3 loop spans 14 amino acids. Germline assignment: CDR1 SGDLS and CDR2 YYNGEE. The CDR3 is CASSTGGVNYGYTF. In DNA form, the CDR3 reads TGTGCCAGCAGCACAGGGGGCGTGAACTATGGCTACACCTTC.

DNA of the CDR3: TGTGCCACCAAAGACACAACTTATAGCAATCAGCCCCAGCATTTT. Its translation: CATKDTTYSNQPQHF. This chain joins TRBV19 and TRBJ1-5; D not certain. The ends were cut back, 10 bases at V and 0 bases at J, with 16 bases in the middle. The CDR3 has 15 amino acids. Germline-derived CDR1 and CDR2 are LNHDA and SQIVND (reference sequence).

The chain recombines TRBV5-5 with TRBJ1-2; TRBD1 aligns across 7 bases. The CDR3 length is 15 residues. The V and J ends lost 4 bases and 2 bases, in that order; junction bases with no gene match: 8. Germline V gene data show CDR1 as SGHKS and CDR2 as YYEKEE (reference sequence). Here the CDR3 reads CASSPTGKINYGYTF. In nucleotides, the CDR3 is TGTGCCAGCAGCCCGACAGGGAAAATCAACTATGGCTACACCTTC.

This chain joins TRBV10-3 and TRBJ2-7; D may be TRBD2 (6 bases). In germline, CDR1 is ENHRY, CDR2 SYGVKD. V was pared by 10 bases and J by 6 bases, with 13 bases between. CDR3 size: 11 residues. The CDR3 region is CATSSDREQYF. The CDR3, as DNA: TGTGCCACCTCTAGCGACCGCGAGCAGTACTTC.